This T cell receptor beta chain emerged from a study of T cell repertoires in cytomegalovirus infection. The study, taken as a whole, reports: Predominance within the ex vivo response was attributable to HLA-C-restricted CMV-specific TCR beta clonotypes.

TCRdb reprocessed the reads with MiXCR, giving one entry per CDR3 protein. The table includes about 110,000 distinct CDR3 sequences, 10% detected once. CDR1 and CDR2 (germline): SGHTA, FQGTGA. The V end was cut by 2 bases, the J end by 1 base, with 11 bases between. CDR3 length equals 15 residues. Comments on this clonotype: As yet, its antigen is unknown.

This TCR came from a human donor in good health (CMV status not recorded). Some clones in this sample may be carry-over from other donors' samples. Sequencing was performed on PBMCs, sequenced either directly or after in vitro stimulation (not recorded which). The chain has TRBV7-3 and TRBJ1-1; no reliable D call. The CDR3 DNA reads as TGTGCCAGCAGCTTAGAGGAGGGTCCGAACACTGAAGCTTTCTTT. Encoded protein: CASSLEEGPNTEAFF.